The present TCR beta chain was sequenced within a study of blood T cell repertoires in COVID-19. Study summary: The United States, Italy and Spain supplied acute and convalescent COVID-19 samples.

About this clone itself: Other DNA sequences in the same sample also yield this CDR3.

The CDR3 contains 14 residues. The J segment lost 5 bases and the V segment lost 1 base, leaving 4 bases of the junction unmatched. Germline assignment: CDR1 LGHDT and CDR2 YNNKEL (reference sequence). The method was immunoSEQ multiplex PCR; TCRdb's version includes in-frame clones alone and lacks a portion of them. The profile shows about 300,000 clones, 85% to 90% of them singletons. The material sequenced was peripheral blood. This clonotype was sampled from a man between 65 and 85 years old with acute or convalescent COVID-19. V usage is TRBV3-1 (or the pseudogene TRBV3-2) and J usage is TRBJ1-1, with 7 bases identical to TRBD1. The CDR3 DNA reads TGTGCCAGCAGCCAAGTTCAGGGGGAGACTGAAGCTTTCTTT. Encoded protein: CASSQVQGETEAFF.